This T cell receptor beta chain was identified during a study of blood T cell repertoires in COVID-19. Background on the study: The United States, Italy and Spain supplied acute and convalescent COVID-19 samples. PBMCs, B-cell-depleted T cells, or T cells provided the cDNA or gDNA that made up the material.

This clone was seen once. Per the original data handling: Amplification of reference gene primers provided the estimated nucleated cell counts. The table came from immunoSEQ multiplex PCR; TCRdb's copy has only in-frame clones and leaves some out. Clone size and the V and J calls come from that table; the DNA yielded D and trimming. This sample has 30,000 to 40,000 clones, with 70% to 90% found just once. Material: peripheral blood. This sequence originates from a man aged 70-80 years with active COVID-19.

CDR3 bases: TGTGCCAGCAGAGGCACAGGCTACAATGAGCAGTTCTTC. Translation gives CASRGTGYNEQFF. J is TRBJ2-1 and V is TRBV6-5, with a weak D call TRBD1 (5 bases). V lost 6 bases and J 3 bases, leaving 9 bases between the germline ends. The CDR3 spans 13 residues. Germline V CDR1 and CDR2: MNHEY, SVGAGI.